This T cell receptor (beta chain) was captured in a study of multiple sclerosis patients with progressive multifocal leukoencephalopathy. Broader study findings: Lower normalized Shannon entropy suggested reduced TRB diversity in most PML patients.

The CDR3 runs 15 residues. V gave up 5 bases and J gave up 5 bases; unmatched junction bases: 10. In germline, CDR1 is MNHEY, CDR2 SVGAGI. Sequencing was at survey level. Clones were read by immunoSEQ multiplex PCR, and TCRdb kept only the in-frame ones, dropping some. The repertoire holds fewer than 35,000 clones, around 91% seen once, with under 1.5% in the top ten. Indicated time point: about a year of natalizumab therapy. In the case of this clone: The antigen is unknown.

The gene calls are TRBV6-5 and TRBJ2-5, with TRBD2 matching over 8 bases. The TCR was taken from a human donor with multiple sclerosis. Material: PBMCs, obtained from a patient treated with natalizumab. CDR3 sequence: CASSTTGTSSETQYF. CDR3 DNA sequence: TGTGCCAGCAGTACCACCGGGACTAGTAGCGAGACCCAGTACTTC.